This T cell receptor beta chain was identified in a study of T-cell reconstitution after alpha-beta-depleted transplantation in children. A library of TCRbeta sequences, prepared with unique molecular identifiers, was generated. MiXCR was run by TCRdb on the PCR reads, yielding one entry per CDR3 protein. The repertoire holds around 370,000 distinct CDR3 sequences, with approximately 10% as singletons. The sample holds many counts of this clonotype. The sequencing used PBMCs from the stem cell graft donor, collected from the stem cell graft. This TCR derives from a human donor who donated a stem cell graft to a child with acute lymphoblastic leukemia.

The CDR3 protein is CASSVRFANTGELFF. DNA for the CDR3: TGTGCCAGCAGCGTACGGTTTGCGAACACCGGGGAGCTGTTTTTT. The rearrangement links TRBV9 to TRBJ2-2; D is unresolved. Germline assignment: CDR1 SGDLS and CDR2 YYNGEE. V gave up 1 base and J gave up 0 bases, with 7 bases separating them. CDR3 length: 15 amino acids.